These 10 T cell receptor beta chains were sequenced from one sample in a study of T cell responses to AZD1222 COVID-19 vaccine. The repertoire was sequenced with immunoSEQ multiplex PCR; TCRdb's copy has only in-frame clones and lacks some. The table shows around 140,000 clones, with 90% to 95% occurring only once. The input for sequencing was peripheral blood, taken after recovery from COVID-19. These receptors were obtained from an adult who had recovered from COVID-19.

The chain recombines TRBV21-1 with TRBJ2-5; the D call TRBD1 from the table was never checked on the DNA. TRBV21-1 is noted as a pseudogene. The CDR3 is 15 residues long. In nucleotides, the CDR3 is TGTGCCAGCAGCATTAGGACAGGGCCACGGGGGACCCAGTACTTC. Amino acids: CASSIRTGPRGTQYF.

This chain joins TRBV7-9 and TRBJ2-2, with D tentatively TRBD2 (6 bases). This CDR3 region has 13 residues. Germline-derived CDR1 and CDR2 are SEHNR and FQNEAQ (reference sequence). The V end lost 4 bases, the J end lost 4 bases, and 7 bases lay between the germline ends. CDR3: CASSSTSTGELFF. The DNA for the CDR3 is TGTGCCAGCAGCTCGACTAGCACCGGGGAGCTGTTTTTT.

The rearrangement joins TRBV2 to TRBJ1-5; 8 bases agree with TRBD1. CDR1 is SNHLY and CDR2 is FYNNEI in the germline V gene. This CDR3 region has 15 residues. Losses at the gene ends were 1 base for V and 5 bases for J; bases not matched to a gene: 4. The CDR3: CASSEGTGTDQPQHF. The CDR3 DNA reads as TGTGCCAGCAGTGAAGGGACAGGGACCGATCAGCCCCAGCATTTT.

This chain uses TRBV5-1 with TRBJ2-3; TRBD2 aligns across 8 bases. CDR1 and CDR2 (germline): SGHRS, YFSETQ. The ends lost 1 base at V and 2 bases at J; junction bases unmatched: 3. This CDR3 has 15 residues. CDR3 nucleotide sequence: TGCGCCAGCAGCTTGACTAGCGGTGTCACAGATACGCAGTATTTT. This encodes CASSLTSGVTDTQYF.

The chain uses TRBV12-2 and TRBJ2-1; the table calls TRBD1, which could not be checked here. TRBV12-2 is given as a pseudogene. The CDR3 is 17 amino acids. The CDR3 sequence is CASSRTADDRNFNEQFF. CDR3 DNA: TGTGCAAGTTCCCGGACAGCGGACGACCGAAATTTCAATGAGCAGTTCTTC.

This clone has just one count. This chain joins TRBV5-4 and TRBJ2-7; 9 positions match TRBD1. V shed 1 base and J 7 bases; nucleotides not matched to a gene: 6. Germline loops: CDR1 SGHNT, CDR2 YYREEE (reference sequence). The CDR3 loop spans 14 amino acids. The chain's CDR3 is CASSLRTGEDEQYF. The CDR3 nucleotides read TGTGCCAGCAGCTTGAGGACAGGGGAGGATGAGCAGTACTTC.

This clone was picked up one time. J is TRBJ2-7 and V is TRBV7-9; 9 positions match TRBD1. This CDR3 contains 15 residues. CDR1 SEHNR and CDR2 FQNEAQ come from the germline V gene (reference sequence). Trimming at V came to 4 bases and at J to 4 bases, leaving 8 bases not matched to a gene. CDR3 in amino acids: CASSSHRGRSYEQYF. In DNA form, the CDR3 reads TGTGCCAGCAGCTCACACAGGGGGCGTAGTTACGAGCAGTACTTC.

The gene calls are TRBV7-3 and TRBJ2-1; TRBD2 matches 7 bases. V lost 0 bases, J lost 8 bases, and 10 bases stayed unmatched. Per germline, CDR1 SGHTA and CDR2 FQGTGA. The length of the CDR3 is 16 residues. The CDR3 bases are TGTGCCAGCAGCTTAACGCCAGGACTAGGGCTCCATGAGCAGTTCTTC. Translating it yields CASSLTPGLGLHEQFF.

This clone appeared a single time. The genes are TRBV2 and TRBJ2-2; D remains unclear. The germline V gene encodes CDR1 SNHLY and CDR2 FYNNEI. CDR3 length: 15 amino acids. V was trimmed by 7 bases and J by 3 bases, leaving 15 bases between them. The CDR3 DNA reads TGTGCCAGCACCCAAGGACGACTTCACACCGGGGAGCTGTTTTTT. It is translated as CASTQGRLHTGELFF.

The chain couples TRBV2 to TRBJ1-5; D is possibly TRBD1 (5 bases). Germline V gene sequence: CDR1 SNHLY, CDR2 FYNNEI. The CDR3 spans 13 residues. The ends were cut back, 7 bases at V and 0 bases at J, with 7 bases in the middle. In DNA, the CDR3 is TGTGCCAGCACGGGGGATAGCAATCAGCCCCAGCATTTT. It yields the protein CASTGDSNQPQHF.